This T cell receptor (beta chain) was sequenced for a study of T cell repertoires in cytomegalovirus infection. Overall study results and limits: There were carriers of CMV plus the relevant HLA, and cumulative public TCR beta family frequency identified them.

J was trimmed by 6 bases and V by 3 bases; bases with no gene match: 3. Per the germline V gene, CDR1 is SGHTA and CDR2 is FQGNSA. This CDR3 has 15 amino acids. This clonotype has a count of ten or more. Its target is unknown. TCRdb re-analysed the reads in MiXCR, keeping a single row per CDR3 protein. Of roughly 230,000 distinct CDR3 sequences in the sample, 9% to 15% were seen once. The J gene is TRBJ1-5, the V gene TRBV7-2; TRBD1 agrees at 12 bases. Sequenced input: PBMCs. This clonotype originated in a human donor in good health (CMV status not recorded). Some clones in this sample may be carry-over from other donors' samples. The CDR3 nucleotides are TGTGCCAGCAGCTTGGGACAGGGGGCAGGTCAGCCCCAGCATTTT. Translation gives CASSLGQGAGQPQHF.